A single sample gave rise to the 8 T cell receptor beta chains below, sequenced in a study of spatial heterogeneity in lung cancer. General observations from the study: Counts of expanded alpha and beta TCRs within tumors tracked the tumor nonsynonymous mutation count.

Their antigens remain unidentified. The time point: sample taken at primary tumor resection. TCRdb processed the 5' RACE reads anew with MiXCR; each CDR3 protein has one entry. The sample yields a few thousand distinct CDR3 sequences, 3% to 4.5% seen once. This specimen consisted of lung tumor tissue, obtained at surgery. These receptors were collected from a female donor with early-stage non-small cell lung cancer.

This clonotype qualifies as medium-sized (0.01 to 0.1%). This chain links TRBV20-1 with TRBJ1-5; D remains ambiguous. The V gene's germline CDR1 is DFQATT and CDR2 SNEGSKA (reference sequence). This CDR3 is built from 13 residues. The V gene lost 2 bases and the J gene lost 0 bases, with 5 bases spanning the gap. CDR3 nucleotide sequence: TGCAGTGCTAGATCTACTAGCAATCAGCCCCAGCATTTT. Translated: CSARSTSNQPQHF.

This clonotype was seen at least ten times. J is TRBJ2-3 and V is TRBV2; D possibly uses TRBD1 or TRBD2 (6 bases each). Germline CDR1 reads SNHLY; CDR2 reads FYNNEI. V lost 1 base and J 4 bases, leaving 12 bases between the germline ends. This CDR3 region has 15 residues. The DNA of the CDR3 is TGTGCCAGCAGTGAAGAATTGGGGGGCGCAGATACGCAGTATTTT. It translates to CASSEELGGADTQYF.

By its share, this clonotype is medium-sized. The chain recombines TRBV11-2 with TRBJ2-5; maybe TRBD2 (5 bases). V gave up 7 bases and J gave up 1 base, with 13 bases separating them. This CDR3 contains 14 residues. In germline, CDR1 is SGHAT, CDR2 FQNNGV. The CDR3 bases are TGTGCCAGCAATGTAAATGAGGGCCAAGAGACCCAGTACTTC. Its protein product is CASNVNEGQETQYF.

This clonotype rates as large. The gene calls are TRBV27 and TRBJ2-1, with D unclear. The germline V and J ends were trimmed by 2 bases and 2 bases, with 4 bases remaining between them. Germline V gene data show CDR1 as MNHEY and CDR2 as SMNVEV (reference sequence). The CDR3 totals 13 residues. The CDR3 sequence is CASSLRPYNEQFF. The DNA of the CDR3 is TGTGCCAGCAGTTTAAGGCCCTACAATGAGCAGTTCTTC.

By share, this clonotype ranks as medium-sized. The chain is built from TRBV5-1 and TRBJ2-5; 7 bases are a match to TRBD2. CDR3 length equals 14 residues. Germline CDR1 is SGHRS and CDR2 is YFSETQ. The trim removed 4 bases at V and 5 bases at J, leaving 8 bases unmatched. The CDR3 DNA sequence: TGCGCCAGCAGCCCCCGGGACTACCGGGAGACCCAGTACTTC. It is translated as CASSPRDYRETQYF.

In its sample, this clonotype was seen many times. The chain employs TRBV27 and TRBJ1-1; no clear D. The length of the CDR3 is 15 residues. Germline loops: CDR1 MNHEY, CDR2 SMNVEV (reference sequence). V was cut by 6 bases and J by 1 base, with 15 bases left in between. This chain's CDR3 is CASSRAPVPNTEAFF. In DNA form, the CDR3 reads TGTGCCAGCAGCCGAGCGCCGGTTCCGAACACTGAAGCTTTCTTT.

By sample share, this clonotype is medium-sized (0.01 to 0.1%). V gene TRBV2 combines with J gene TRBJ2-3; either TRBD1 or TRBD2 may fit D (5 bases each). The germline CDR1 and CDR2 sequences are SNHLY and FYNNEI. CDR3 size: 15 residues. Trimming shortened V by 6 bases and J by 0 bases, and 13 bases separated the two germline ends. CDR3: CASRGETASTDTQYF. The CDR3 DNA reads as TGTGCCAGCAGGGGGGAGACAGCGAGCACAGATACGCAGTATTTT.

The chain carries TRBV18 and TRBJ2-3; no reliable D call. The CDR3 has 11 amino acids. CDR1 is KGHSH, CDR2 LQKENI, per germline. Trimming cost V 3 bases and J 6 bases, with 4 bases left between them. As DNA, the CDR3 is TGTGCCAGCTCACCCTCGGATACGCAGTATTTT. Protein sequence: CASSPSDTQYF.